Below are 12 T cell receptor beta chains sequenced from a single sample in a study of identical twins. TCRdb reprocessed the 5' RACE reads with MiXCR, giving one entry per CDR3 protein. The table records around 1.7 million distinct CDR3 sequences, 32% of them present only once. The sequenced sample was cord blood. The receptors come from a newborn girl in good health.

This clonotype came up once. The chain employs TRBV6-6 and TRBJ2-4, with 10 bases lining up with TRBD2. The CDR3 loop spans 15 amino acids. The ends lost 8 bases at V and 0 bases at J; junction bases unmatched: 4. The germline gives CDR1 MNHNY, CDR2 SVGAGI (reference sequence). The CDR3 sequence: CASCGLAVAKNIQYF. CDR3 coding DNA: TGTGCCAGCTGTGGACTAGCGGTAGCCAAAAACATTCAGTACTTC.

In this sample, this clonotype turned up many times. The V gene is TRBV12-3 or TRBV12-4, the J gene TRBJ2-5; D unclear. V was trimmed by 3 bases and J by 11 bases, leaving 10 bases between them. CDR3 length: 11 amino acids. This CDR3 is CASSFGREQYF. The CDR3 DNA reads TGTGCCAGCAGTTTCGGTAGAGAGCAGTACTTC.

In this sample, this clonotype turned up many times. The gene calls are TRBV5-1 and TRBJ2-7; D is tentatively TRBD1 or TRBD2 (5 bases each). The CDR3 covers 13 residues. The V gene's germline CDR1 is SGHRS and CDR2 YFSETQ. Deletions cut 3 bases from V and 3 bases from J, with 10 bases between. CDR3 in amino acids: CASSWDGGYEQYF. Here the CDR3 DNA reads TGCGCCAGCAGCTGGGACGGAGGCTACGAGCAGTACTTC.

The chain's CDR3 is CASSLTGPNNEQFF. The CDR3, as DNA: TGTGCCAGCAGCTTAACCGGACCAAACAATGAGCAGTTCTTC. The rearrangement uses TRBV7-2 and TRBJ2-1; D is unclear. Germline CDR1 reads SGHTA; CDR2 reads FQGNSA. Between the trimmed V and J ends, which lost 2 bases and 5 bases, there was a span of 10 bases. The CDR3 extends over 14 amino acids.

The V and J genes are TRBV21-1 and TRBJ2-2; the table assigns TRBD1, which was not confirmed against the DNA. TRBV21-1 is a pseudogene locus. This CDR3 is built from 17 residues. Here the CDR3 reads CASSKARTISNTGELFF. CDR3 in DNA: TGTGCCAGCAGCAAAGCTCGGACAATATCGAACACCGGGGAGCTGTTTTTT.

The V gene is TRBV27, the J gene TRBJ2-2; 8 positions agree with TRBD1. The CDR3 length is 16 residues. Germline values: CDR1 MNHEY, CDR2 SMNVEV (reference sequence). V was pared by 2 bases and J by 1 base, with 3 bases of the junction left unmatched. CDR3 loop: CASSLQGAWNTGELFF. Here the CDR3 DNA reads TGTGCCAGCAGTTTACAGGGGGCATGGAACACCGGGGAGCTGTTTTTT.

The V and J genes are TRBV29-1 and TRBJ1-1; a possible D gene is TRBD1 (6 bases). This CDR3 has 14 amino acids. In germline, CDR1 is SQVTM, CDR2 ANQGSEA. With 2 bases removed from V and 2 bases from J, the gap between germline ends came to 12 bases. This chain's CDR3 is CSVESRRGNTEAFF. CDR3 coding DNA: TGCAGCGTTGAATCCCGCAGGGGAAACACTGAAGCTTTCTTT.

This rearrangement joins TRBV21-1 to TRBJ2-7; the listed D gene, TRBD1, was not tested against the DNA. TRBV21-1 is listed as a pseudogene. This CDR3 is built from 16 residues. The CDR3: CASSKSQGQGGYEQYF. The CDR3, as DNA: TGTGCCAGCAGCAAATCCCAGGGACAGGGAGGCTACGAGCAGTACTTC.

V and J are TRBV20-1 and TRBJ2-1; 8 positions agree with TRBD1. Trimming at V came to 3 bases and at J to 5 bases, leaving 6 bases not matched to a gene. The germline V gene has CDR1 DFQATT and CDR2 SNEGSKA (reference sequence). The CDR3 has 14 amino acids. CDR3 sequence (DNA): TGCAGTGCTAGCAGGGGGCACTTAAACAATGAGCAGTTCTTC. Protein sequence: CSASRGHLNNEQFF.

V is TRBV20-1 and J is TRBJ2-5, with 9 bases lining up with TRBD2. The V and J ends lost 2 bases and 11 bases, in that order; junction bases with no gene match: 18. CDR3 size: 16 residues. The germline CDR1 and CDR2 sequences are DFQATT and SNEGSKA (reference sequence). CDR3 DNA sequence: TGCAGTGCTAGAACCCTCCGACTAGCGGTATACAATGAGCAGTACTTC. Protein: CSARTLRLAVYNEQYF.

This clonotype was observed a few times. CDR3 protein: CASSSGLTTDTQYF. Here the CDR3 DNA reads TGTGCCAGCAGCTCGGGACTCACCACAGATACGCAGTATTTT. J is TRBJ2-3 and V is TRBV7-9, with D perhaps TRBD2 (6 bases). Germline-derived CDR1 and CDR2 are SEHNR and FQNEAQ (reference sequence). The CDR3 extends over 14 amino acids. V lost 4 bases to trimming and J lost 2 bases, with 10 bases between them.

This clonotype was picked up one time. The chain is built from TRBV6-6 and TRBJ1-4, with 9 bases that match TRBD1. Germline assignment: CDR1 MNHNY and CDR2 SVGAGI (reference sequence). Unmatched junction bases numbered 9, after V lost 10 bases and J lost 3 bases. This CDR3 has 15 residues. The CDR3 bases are TGTGCCACCACGGACAGGGGATCGCCTAATGAAAAACTGTTTTTT. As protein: CATTDRGSPNEKLFF.